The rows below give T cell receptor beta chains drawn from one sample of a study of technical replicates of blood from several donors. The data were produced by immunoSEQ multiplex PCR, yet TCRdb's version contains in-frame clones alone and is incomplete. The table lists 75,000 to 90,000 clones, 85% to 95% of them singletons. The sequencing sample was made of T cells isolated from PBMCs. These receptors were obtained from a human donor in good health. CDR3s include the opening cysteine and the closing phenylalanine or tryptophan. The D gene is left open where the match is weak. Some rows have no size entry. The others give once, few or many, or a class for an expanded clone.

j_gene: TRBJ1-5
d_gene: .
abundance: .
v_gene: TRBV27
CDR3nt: TGTGCCAGCAGTTTAACAGTCGGCAATCAGCCCCAGCATTTT
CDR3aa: CASSLTVGNQPQHF

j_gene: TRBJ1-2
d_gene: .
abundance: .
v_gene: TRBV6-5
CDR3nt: TGTGCCAGCAGTTTTCATCCGGGGAATGGCTACACCTTC
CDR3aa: CASSFHPGNGYTF

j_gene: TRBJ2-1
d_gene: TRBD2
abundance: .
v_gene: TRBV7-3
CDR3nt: TGTGCCAGCAGCTCCCGGACTAGCTACTACAATGAGCAGTTCTTC
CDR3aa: CASSSRTSYYNEQFF

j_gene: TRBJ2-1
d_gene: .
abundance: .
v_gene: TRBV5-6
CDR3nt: TGTGCCAGCAGCTTGGGCTGGCGGGGCACCTACAATGAGCAGTTCTTC
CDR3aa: CASSLGWRGTYNEQFF

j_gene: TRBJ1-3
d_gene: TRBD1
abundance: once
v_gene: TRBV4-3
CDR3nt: TGCGCCAGCAGCCAAGATCCGACAGGGCTTGGAAACACCATATATTTT
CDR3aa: CASSQDPTGLGNTIYF

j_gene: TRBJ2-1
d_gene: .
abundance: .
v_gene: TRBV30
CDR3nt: TGTGCCTGGAGTAGCGGGCAGACCTACAATGAGCAGTTCTTC
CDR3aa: CAWSSGQTYNEQFF

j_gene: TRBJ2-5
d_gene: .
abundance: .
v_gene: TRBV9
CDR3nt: TGTGCCAGCAGCAGAGCGAGCCAAGAGACCCAGTACTTC
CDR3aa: CASSRASQETQYF

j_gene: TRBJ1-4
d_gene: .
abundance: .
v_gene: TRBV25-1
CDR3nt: TGTGCCAGCAGTACCCGACGGGCAACTAATGAAAAACTGTTTTTT
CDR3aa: CASSTRRATNEKLFF

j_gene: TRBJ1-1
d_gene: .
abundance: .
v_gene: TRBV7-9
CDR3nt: TGTGCCAGCACCCAAGGACTCCAGAACACTGAAGCTTTCTTT
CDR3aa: CASTQGLQNTEAFF

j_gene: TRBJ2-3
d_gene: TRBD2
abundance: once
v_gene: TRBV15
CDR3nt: TGTGCCACCAGCAGAAGAAGCGGGAGTACAGATACGCAGTATTTT
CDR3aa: CATSRRSGSTDTQYF

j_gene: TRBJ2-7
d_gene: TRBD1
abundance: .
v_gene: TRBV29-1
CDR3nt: TGCAGCGTTGAAGGACAGGGTGGGGGCTACGAGCAGTACTTC
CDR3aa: CSVEGQGGGYEQYF

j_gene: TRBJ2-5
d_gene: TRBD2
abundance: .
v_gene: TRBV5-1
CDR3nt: TGCGCCAGCAGCTTAGGACTAGCGGGGGAGGAGACCCAGTACTTC
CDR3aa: CASSLGLAGEETQYF

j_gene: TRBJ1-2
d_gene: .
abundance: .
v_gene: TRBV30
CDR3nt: TGTGCCTGGAGCGCTAACTATGGCTACACCTTC
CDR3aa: CAWSANYGYTF

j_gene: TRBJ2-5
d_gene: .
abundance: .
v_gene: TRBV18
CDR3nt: TGTGCCAGCTCACCACGCCAGGGTAGAAGAGAGACCCAGTACTTC
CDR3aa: CASSPRQGRRETQYF

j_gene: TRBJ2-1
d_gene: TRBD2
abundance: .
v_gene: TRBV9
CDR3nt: TGTGCCAGCAGCCCTCGGGAGCGGGAGCTCCCCAATGAGCAGTTCTTC
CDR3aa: CASSPRERELPNEQFF

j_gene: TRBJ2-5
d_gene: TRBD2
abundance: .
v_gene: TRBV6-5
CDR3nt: TGTGCCAGCAGTTACTCGACCACTAGCGGCCAAGAGACCCAGTACTTC
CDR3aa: CASSYSTTSGQETQYF

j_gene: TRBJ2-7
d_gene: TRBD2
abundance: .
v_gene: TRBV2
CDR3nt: TGTGCCAGAGGGGCCAGCGGGAGTTACGAGCAGTACTTC
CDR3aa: CARGASGSYEQYF

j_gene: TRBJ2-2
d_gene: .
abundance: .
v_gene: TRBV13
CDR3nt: TGTGCCAGCAGCTCCTCCCTATTGCGGGGAGAAGGGGAGCTGTTTTTT
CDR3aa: CASSSSLLRGEGELFF

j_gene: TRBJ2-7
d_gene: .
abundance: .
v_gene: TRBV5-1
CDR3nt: TGCGCCAGCAGCTTGAGGCAGGGATACTACGAGCAGTACTTC
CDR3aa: CASSLRQGYYEQYF

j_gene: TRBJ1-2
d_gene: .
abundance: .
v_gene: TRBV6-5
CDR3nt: TGTGCCAGCAGCCAAAATACTTATGGCTACACCTTC
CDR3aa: CASSQNTYGYTF

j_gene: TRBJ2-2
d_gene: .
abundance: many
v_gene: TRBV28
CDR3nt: TGTGCCAGCAGCTTCGCAAGATGGGGGGACGACGGGGAGCTGTTTTTT
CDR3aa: CASSFARWGDDGELFF

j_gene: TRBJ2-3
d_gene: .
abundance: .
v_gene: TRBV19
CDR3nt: TGTGCCAGTGGGGGCGTCGATACGCAGTATTTT
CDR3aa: CASGGVDTQYF

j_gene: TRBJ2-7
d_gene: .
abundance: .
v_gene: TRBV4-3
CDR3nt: TGCGCCAGCAGCCAAGCGTCCCTTAGAGGCGAGCAGTACTTC
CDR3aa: CASSQASLRGEQYF

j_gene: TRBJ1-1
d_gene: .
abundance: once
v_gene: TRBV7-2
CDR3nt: TGTGCCAGCAGCCAACCGACGTACCAGGGGACTGAAGCTTTCTTT
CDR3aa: CASSQPTYQGTEAFF

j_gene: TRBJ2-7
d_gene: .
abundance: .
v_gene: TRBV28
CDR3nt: TGTGCCAGCTTACAGGGTAAAGTCCCCTACGAGCAGTACTTC
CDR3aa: CASLQGKVPYEQYF

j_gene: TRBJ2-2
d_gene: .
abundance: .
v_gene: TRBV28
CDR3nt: TGTGCCAGCAGTTTATCCTACTACACCGGGGAGCTGTTTTTT
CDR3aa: CASSLSYYTGELFF

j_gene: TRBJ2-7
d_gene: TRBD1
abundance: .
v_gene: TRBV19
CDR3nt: TGTGCCAGTAGCGTTCGGGACAGATACTACGAGCAGTACTTC
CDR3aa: CASSVRDRYYEQYF

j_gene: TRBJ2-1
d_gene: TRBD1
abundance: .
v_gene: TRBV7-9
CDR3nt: TGTGCCAGCAGCTTATTCTCCGGGACAGGGGAGGGGGAGCAGTTCTTC
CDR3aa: CASSLFSGTGEGEQFF

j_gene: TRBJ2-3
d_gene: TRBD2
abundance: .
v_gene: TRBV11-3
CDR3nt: TGTGCCAGCAGAGGAGCGGGAGGGGTGTATACGCAGTATTTT
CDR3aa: CASRGAGGVYTQYF

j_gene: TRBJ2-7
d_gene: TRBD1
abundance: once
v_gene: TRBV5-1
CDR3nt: TGCGCCAGCAGCTGGACAGGCTCCTACGAGCAGTACTTC
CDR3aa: CASSWTGSYEQYF

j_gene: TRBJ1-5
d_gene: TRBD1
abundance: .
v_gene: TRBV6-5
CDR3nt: TGTGCCAGCAGTTACCGGGACAGGGGGAATCAGCCCCAGCATTTT
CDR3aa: CASSYRDRGNQPQHF

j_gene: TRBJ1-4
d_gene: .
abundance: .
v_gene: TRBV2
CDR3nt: TGTGCCAGCCTTACGGGGGCTAATGAAAAACTGTTTTTT
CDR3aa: CASLTGANEKLFF

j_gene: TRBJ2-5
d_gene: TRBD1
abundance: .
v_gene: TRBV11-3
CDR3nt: TGTGCCAGCAGCTTAACAGGGGTAGAGACCCAGTACTTC
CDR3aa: CASSLTGVETQYF

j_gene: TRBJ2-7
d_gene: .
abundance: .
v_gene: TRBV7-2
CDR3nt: TGTGCCAGCAGCTTAGCCAGGAACTCCTACGAGCAGTACTTC
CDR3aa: CASSLARNSYEQYF

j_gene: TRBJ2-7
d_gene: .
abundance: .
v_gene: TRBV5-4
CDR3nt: TGTGCCAGCAGCTTGGATCCTTACTACGAGCAGTACTTC
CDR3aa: CASSLDPYYEQYF

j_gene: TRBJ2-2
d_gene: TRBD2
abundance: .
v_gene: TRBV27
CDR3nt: TGTGCCAGCAGTTTAAGATTCCTAGCGGGCTTAAACACCGGGGAGCTGTTTTTT
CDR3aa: CASSLRFLAGLNTGELFF

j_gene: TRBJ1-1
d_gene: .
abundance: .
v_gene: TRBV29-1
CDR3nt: TGCAGCGTTGAACAGTATGAAGCTTTCTTT
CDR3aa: CSVEQYEAFF

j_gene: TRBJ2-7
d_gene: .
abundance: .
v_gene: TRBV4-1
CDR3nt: TGCGCCAGCAGCCGTGACATGGGCACCTACGAGCAGTACTTC
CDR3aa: CASSRDMGTYEQYF

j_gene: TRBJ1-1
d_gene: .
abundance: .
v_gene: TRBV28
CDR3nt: TGTGCCAGCAGCGGTTACACTGAAGCTTTCTTT
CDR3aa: CASSGYTEAFF

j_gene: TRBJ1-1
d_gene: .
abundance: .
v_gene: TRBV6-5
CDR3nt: TGTGCCAGCAGTTCTCCGGGACAACCAAGGGACACTGAAGCTTTCTTT
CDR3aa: CASSSPGQPRDTEAFF

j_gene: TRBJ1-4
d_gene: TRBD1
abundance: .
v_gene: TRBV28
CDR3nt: TGTGCCAGCGGCTCAGGGGGACAGGGTCGTAAAAAACTGTTTTTT
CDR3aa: CASGSGGQGRKKLFF

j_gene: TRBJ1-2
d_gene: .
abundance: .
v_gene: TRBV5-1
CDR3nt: TGCGCCAGCAGCTTGGGTTTCCCTGAGAGCTATGGCTACACCTTC
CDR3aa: CASSLGFPESYGYTF

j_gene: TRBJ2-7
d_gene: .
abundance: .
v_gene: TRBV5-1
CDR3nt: TGCGCCAGCAGCTTCGGCGGGACCTCCTACGAGCAGTACTTC
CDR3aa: CASSFGGTSYEQYF